A selection of T cell receptor beta chains follows, all from one sample in a study of identical twins. TCRdb redid the calling of the 5' RACE reads with MiXCR, one entry per CDR3 protein. This sample has about 690,000 distinct CDR3 sequences, with over 20% found just once. This same sample was also taken into another study, of T cells expressing NK-cell markers.

Sequencing was carried out using PBMCs. The receptors here all came from a woman under 30 in good health. Each CDR3 is given with its conserved first and last residue. The D gene is left open where the match is weak. Clone size, where shown, is once, few, many, or a class for clones that have expanded.

>TRBV5-5|TRBJ2-7|NA|NA
TGTGCCAGCAGCTCACCCGGGGAACTGGTCTACGAGCAGTACTTC
CASSSPGELVYEQYF
>TRBV7-2|TRBJ2-1|NA|TRBD2
TGTGCCAGCAGCCTTAGAGCGGGAGGGCCTGGCAATGAGCAGTTCTTC
CASSLRAGGPGNEQFF
>TRBV6-2/TRBV6-3|TRBJ2-5|few|TRBD1
TGTGCCAGCACCGGGACAGGGGCGGTAAGAGAGACCCAGTACTTC
CASTGTGAVRETQYF
>TRBV20-1|TRBJ1-1|NA|NA
TGCAGTGCTAGGATCGGGGCCGCGAACACTGAAGCTTTCTTT
CSARIGAANTEAFF
>TRBV12-3/TRBV12-4|TRBJ2-4|few|TRBD1
TGTGCCAGCAGCCCCCGACAGGGCATTCAGTACTTC
CASSPRQGIQYF
>TRBV20-1|TRBJ2-5|NA|TRBD2
TGCAGTGCACCGAATCCTACTAGCGGGCCACAAGAGACCCAGTACTTC
CSAPNPTSGPQETQYF
>TRBV20-1|TRBJ2-1|few|NA
TGCAGTGCTCACTCCCGGGGGAATGAGCAGTTCTTC
CSAHSRGNEQFF
>TRBV7-2|TRBJ1-1|NA|NA
TGTGCCAGCAGGAAACAAAGAGAGACTGAAGCTTTCTTT
CASRKQRETEAFF
>TRBV29-1|TRBJ2-7|few|TRBD1
TGCAGCGCCAGGGACAGGGGCTCTACCCTTAACGAGCAGTACTTC
CSARDRGSTLNEQYF
>TRBV5-1|TRBJ2-5|NA|NA
TGCGCCAGCAGCTTGGGACCAATGGAAGGGACCCAGTACTTC
CASSLGPMEGTQYF
>TRBV7-9|TRBJ2-7|NA|TRBD2
TGTGCCAGCAGCCCACTAGCGGGAGGGGCTTCCGGCGAGCAGTACTTC
CASSPLAGGASGEQYF
>TRBV20-1|TRBJ2-7|few|TRBD2
TGCAGTGCTAGCATAGCGGGGGGGCGGGAGCAGTACTTC
CSASIAGGREQYF
>TRBV4-3|TRBJ1-6|NA|TRBD1
TGCGCCAGCAGCCCGGACAGGAATTCACCCCTCCACTTT
CASSPDRNSPLHF
>TRBV4-3|TRBJ2-1|few|NA
TGCGCCAGCAGCCGGAACCGGGACACCTACAATGAGCAGTTCTTC
CASSRNRDTYNEQFF
>TRBV12-3/TRBV12-4|TRBJ2-1|few|TRBD2
TGTGCCAGCAGGCTCCGGACTAGCGGGGCCAATGAGCAGTTCTTC
CASRLRTSGANEQFF
>TRBV5-5|TRBJ1-2|NA|NA
TGTGCCAGCAAACTTGGGGGGAACTATGGCTACACCTTC
CASKLGGNYGYTF
>TRBV12-3/TRBV12-4|TRBJ2-2|many|NA
TGTGCCAGCAGCCCTCGTGGGGGGCGCGGAACCGGGGAGCTGTTTTTT
CASSPRGGRGTGELFF
>TRBV20-1|TRBJ1-4|NA|TRBD1
TGCAGTGCTAGAGGTTTAACCGATCGGGACAGGGTATACGAAAAACTGTTTTTT
CSARGLTDRDRVYEKLFF
>TRBV20-1|TRBJ2-2|NA|TRBD2
TGCAGTGCTATGGGAGGGAGGGCCGCTTACGGGGAGCTGTTTTTT
CSAMGGRAAYGELFF
>TRBV6-5|TRBJ2-3|NA|NA
TGTGCCACCGAGGCGGATACGCAGTATTTT
CATEADTQYF
>TRBV3-1|TRBJ2-7|many|NA
TGTGCCAGCAGCCAAGCCCACGAGCAGTACTTC
CASSQAHEQYF
>TRBV6-6|TRBJ1-5|NA|NA
TGTGCCAGCAGTAGACAGAATCAGCCCCAGCATTTT
CASSRQNQPQHF
>TRBV19|TRBJ2-1|few|TRBD1
TGTGCCAGTAGTTGGGGACAGGGGAACAATGAGCAGTTCTTC
CASSWGQGNNEQFF